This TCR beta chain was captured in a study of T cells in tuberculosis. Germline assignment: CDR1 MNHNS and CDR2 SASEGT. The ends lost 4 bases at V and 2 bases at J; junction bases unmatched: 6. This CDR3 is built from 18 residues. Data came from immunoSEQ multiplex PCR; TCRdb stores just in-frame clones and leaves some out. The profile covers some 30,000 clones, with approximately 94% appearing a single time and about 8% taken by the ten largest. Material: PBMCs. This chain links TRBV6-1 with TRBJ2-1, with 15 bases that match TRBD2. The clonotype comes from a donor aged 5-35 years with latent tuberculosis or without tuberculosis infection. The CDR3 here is CASSGTSGRAGTYNEQFF. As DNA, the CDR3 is TGTGCCAGCAGTGGGACTAGCGGGAGGGCCGGCACCTACAATGAGCAGTTCTTC.